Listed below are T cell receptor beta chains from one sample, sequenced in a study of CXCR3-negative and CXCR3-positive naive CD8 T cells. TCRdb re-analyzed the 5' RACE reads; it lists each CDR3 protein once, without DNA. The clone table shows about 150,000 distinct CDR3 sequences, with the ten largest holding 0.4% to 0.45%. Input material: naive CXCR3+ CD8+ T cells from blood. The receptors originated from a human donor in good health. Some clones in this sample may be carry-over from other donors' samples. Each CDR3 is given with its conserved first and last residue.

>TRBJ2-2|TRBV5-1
CASRGRTGGFAGELFF
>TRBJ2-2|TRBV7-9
CASSSLVYDTGELFF
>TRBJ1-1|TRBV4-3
CASSQEGAGGRNTEAFF
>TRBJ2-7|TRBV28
CASSFSLYEQYF
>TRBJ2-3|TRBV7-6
CASSLPDGTGTDTQYF
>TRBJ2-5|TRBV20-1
CSALPEPLQETQYF
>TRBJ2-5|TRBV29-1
CSVEGLAETQETQYF
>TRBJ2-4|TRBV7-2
CASNIGGLENIQYF
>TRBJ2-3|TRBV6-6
CASSSGSGRATDTQYF
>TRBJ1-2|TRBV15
CATSESGGYGYTF
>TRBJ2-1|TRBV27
CASSFVFRGAGNEQFF
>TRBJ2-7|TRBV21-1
CASRRGTDIYEQYF
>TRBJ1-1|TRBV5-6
CASSLGPDPAFF
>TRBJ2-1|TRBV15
CATSRDHALAGDNEQFF
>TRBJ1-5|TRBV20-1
CSASAPYSNQPQHF
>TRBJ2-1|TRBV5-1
CASSLALANEQFF
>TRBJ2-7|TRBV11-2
CASSLGGTFYEQYF
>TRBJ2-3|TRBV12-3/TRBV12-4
CACGRAGSTDTQYF
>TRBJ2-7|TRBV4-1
CASSRDRGRVYEQYF
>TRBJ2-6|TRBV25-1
CASSSLIPGANVLTF
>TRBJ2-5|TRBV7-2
CASSLWGGETQYF
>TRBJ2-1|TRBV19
CASSESAGLAVHNEQFF
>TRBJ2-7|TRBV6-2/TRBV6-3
CASGQSYEQYF
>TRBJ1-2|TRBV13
CASSPERLENYGYTF
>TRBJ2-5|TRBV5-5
CASSFQRERGETQYF
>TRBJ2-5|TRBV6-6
CASRPMTGQLETQYF
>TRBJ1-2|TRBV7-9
CASSPDGGPILLF
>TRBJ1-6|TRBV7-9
CASSFSENSPLHF
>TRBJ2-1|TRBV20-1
CSARAYRGAGGPGHNEQFF
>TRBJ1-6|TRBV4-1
CASSQDPRDRLNSPLHF
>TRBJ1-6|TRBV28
CASPRAREFCNSPLHF
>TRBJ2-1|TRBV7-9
CASSPPGLAVDEQFF
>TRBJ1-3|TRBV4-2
CASSPRDSSGNTIYF
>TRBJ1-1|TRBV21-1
CASSKRDSLGTEAFF
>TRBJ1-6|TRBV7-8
CASSPLAGQGNSPLHF
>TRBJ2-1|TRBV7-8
CASSLQSVNEQFF
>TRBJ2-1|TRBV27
CASSFLIRRGVEQFF
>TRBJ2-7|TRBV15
CATSPGHTYEQYF
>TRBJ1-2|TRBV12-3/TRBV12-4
CASTYPGQEEGYTF
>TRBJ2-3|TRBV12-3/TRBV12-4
CASSLPGEGATDTQYF
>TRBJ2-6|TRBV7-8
CASSLEWGALGANVLTF
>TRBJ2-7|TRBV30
CAWTSPRDRGSYEQYF
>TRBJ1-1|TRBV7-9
CASSSRDSLNTEAFF
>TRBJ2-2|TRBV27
CASSVGPGPGELFF
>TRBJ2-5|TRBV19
CASSILGGPSQETQYF
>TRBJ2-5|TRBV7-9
CASSLLTSGEETQYF
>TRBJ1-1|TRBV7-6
CASSLTSENTEAFF
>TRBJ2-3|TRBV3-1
CASSQTTSPPTDTQYF
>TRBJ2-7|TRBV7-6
CASGPSEGHEQYF
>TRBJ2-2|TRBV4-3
CASSQDNVGTGELFF